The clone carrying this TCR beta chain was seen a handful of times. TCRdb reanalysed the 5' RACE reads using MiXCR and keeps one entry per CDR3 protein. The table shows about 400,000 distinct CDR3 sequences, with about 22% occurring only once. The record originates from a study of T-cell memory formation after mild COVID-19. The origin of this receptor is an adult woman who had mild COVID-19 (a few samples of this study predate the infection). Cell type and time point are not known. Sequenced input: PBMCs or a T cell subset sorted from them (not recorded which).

The CDR3: CASSVGAEAFF. The CDR3 nucleotides read TGTGCCAGCAGCGTCGGGGCTGAAGCTTTCTTT. The rearrangement joins TRBV12-3 or TRBV12-4 to TRBJ1-1; unclear D gene. The CDR3 loop spans 11 amino acids. With 6 bases removed from V and 6 bases from J, the gap between germline ends came to 8 bases.